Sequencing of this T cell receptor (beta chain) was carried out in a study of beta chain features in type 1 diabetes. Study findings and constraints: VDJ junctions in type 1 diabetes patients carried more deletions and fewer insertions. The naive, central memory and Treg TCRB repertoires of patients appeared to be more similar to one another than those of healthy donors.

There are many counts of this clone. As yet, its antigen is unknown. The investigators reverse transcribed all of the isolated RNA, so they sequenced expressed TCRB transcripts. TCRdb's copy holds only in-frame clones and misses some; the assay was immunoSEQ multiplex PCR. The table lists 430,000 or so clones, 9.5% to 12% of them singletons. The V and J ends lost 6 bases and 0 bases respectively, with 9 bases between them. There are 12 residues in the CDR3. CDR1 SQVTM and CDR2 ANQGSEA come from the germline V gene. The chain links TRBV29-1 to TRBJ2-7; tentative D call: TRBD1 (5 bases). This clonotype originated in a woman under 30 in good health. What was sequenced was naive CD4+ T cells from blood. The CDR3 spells CSVGQDSYEQYF. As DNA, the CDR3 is TGCAGCGTCGGACAAGACTCCTACGAGCAGTACTTC.